The 2 T cell receptor beta chains listed next were all sequenced from one sample in a study of lymphopenia after photon versus proton radiotherapy. Sequencing used immunoSEQ multiplex PCR; TCRdb keeps in-frame clones, though not all of them. This sample yields tens of thousands of clones, of which around 88% are seen a single time; about 2% belongs to the top ten. Sequenced material: peripheral blood, taken from a patient treated with photon-based radiotherapy. The receptors derive from a man aged 35 to 55 with gastric cancer.

The chain joins TRBV7-9 to TRBJ1-2; D perhaps matches TRBD1 (6 bases). Germline loops: CDR1 SEHNR, CDR2 FQNEAQ (reference sequence). The CDR3 has 14 amino acids. V lost 5 bases, J lost 3 bases, and 13 bases lay in between. The CDR3 spells CASSPRGADYGYTF. CDR3 DNA: TGTGCCAGCAGCCCCCGGGGGGCGGACTATGGCTACACCTTC.

This clone has more than one count but fewer than ten. Other DNA sequences in this specimen translate into the identical CDR3. J is TRBJ2-1 and V is TRBV9, with D hard to call. CDR1 and CDR2 (germline): SGDLS, YYNGEE. V was shortened by 0 bases and J by 3 bases, with 1 base between the two germline ends. This CDR3 has 12 amino acids. CDR3 nucleotide sequence: TGTGCCAGCAGCGTAGTCTACAATGAGCAGTTCTTC. Amino acid sequence: CASSVVYNEQFF.